This TCR beta chain was captured by sequencing in a study of identical twins. With V trimmed by 4 bases and J by 4 bases, 9 bases remained unmatched. The CDR3 spans 16 residues. Per germline, CDR1 SGHTA and CDR2 FQGNSA. This clonotype was counted only a few times. One entry per CDR3 protein results from TCRdb running MiXCR on the 5' RACE reads. The sample has roughly 750,000 distinct CDR3 sequences, 21% seen once; the top ten hold roughly 4%. The sample was also reused in another study, on T cells expressing NK-cell markers.

The genes are TRBV7-2 and TRBJ2-1; 8 positions agree with TRBD2. Sequencing was performed on PBMCs. This sequence was found in a young woman in good health. CDR3 in DNA: TGTGCCAGCAGCTACAGAGAGCGGGGGACTTACAATGAGCAGTTCTTC. It is translated as CASSYRERGTYNEQFF. The variable domain in full, with the rest retrieved from reference TRBV7-2 and TRBJ2-1, is GAGVSQSPSNKVTEKGKDVELRCDPISGHTALYWYRQSLGQGLEFLIYFQGNSAPDKSGLPSDRFSAERTGGSVSTLTIQRTQQEDSAVYLCASSYRERGTYNEQFFGPGTRLTVL.